This TCR beta chain was recovered during a study of Graves' ophthalmopathy and Graves' hyperthyroidism. RNA transcripts were the template, and TCR beta CDR3 regions were amplified from them. RT-PCR in the first round used HTBI primers; a second-round multiplex PCR followed. A single record per CDR3 protein comes from TCRdb applying MiXCR to the multiplex PCR reads. The sample contains about 700,000 distinct CDR3 sequences, 35% to 50% of which appear only once. The starting material, more than 8.5 ml of fresh peripheral blood, provided the PBMCs. The clonotype was recovered from an adult man with Graves' ophthalmopathy. Sequenced: peripheral blood.

CDR3 DNA: TGTGCCAGCAGTCGGGAGGAAGCGGGTTCCTACGAGCTGTTTTTT. As protein: CASSREEAGSYELFF. V gene TRBV6-1 combines with J gene TRBJ2-2, with 7 bases identical to TRBD2. The CDR3 sequence is 15 residues long. Unmatched junction bases numbered 14, after V lost 5 bases and J lost 11 bases. Germline CDR1 and CDR2: MNHNS and SASEGT.